This T cell receptor beta chain was observed in a study of blood T cell repertoires in COVID-19. Study overall: Spain, Italy and the United States supplied samples that represented acute and convalescent COVID-19. T cells, B-cell-depleted T cells, or PBMCs provided the cDNA or gDNA that served as material.

Only in-frame clones appear in the TCRdb table, and some are missing; sequencing was by immunoSEQ multiplex PCR. The data show 120,000 to 150,000 clones, with roughly 76% seen just once and roughly 8% held by the top ten. What was sequenced was peripheral blood. The clonotype was recovered from a human donor with acute or convalescent COVID-19. The donor label of this sample is uncertain.

The CDR3 DNA sequence: TGTGCCAGCAGTTTTACACCGAACACTGAAGCTTTCTTT. This codes for CASSFTPNTEAFF. The V call is TRBV27, the J call TRBJ1-1; unclear D gene. Looked up from germline, CDR1 is MNHEY and CDR2 is SMNVEV (reference sequence). The CDR3 runs to 13 residues. V shed 3 bases and J shed 1 base, with 6 bases lying between them.